This T cell receptor beta chain was profiled in a study of blood T cell repertoires in COVID-19. In the study overall: Acute and convalescent COVID-19 samples came from the United States, Italy and Spain. The cDNA or gDNA used as material had been derived from T cells, B-cell-depleted T cells, or PBMCs.

Original processing notes: The authors estimated nucleated cell counts from reference gene primer amplification. Using immunoSEQ multiplex PCR, the repertoire was profiled, and TCRdb retains in-frame clones only, with some absent. V and J calls and clone size are given by that table; D and trimming were obtained from the DNA. This table holds over 150,000 clones, roughly 88% found once. Seattle patients were enrolled while actively infected and followed longitudinally. Deletions cut 5 bases from V and 4 bases from J, with 15 bases between. Per the germline V gene, CDR1 is KGHSH and CDR2 is LQKENI. This CDR3 spans 14 amino acids.

The rearrangement links TRBV18 to TRBJ2-7; D possibly corresponds to TRBD1 (6 bases). The receptor was derived from a man between 60 and 75 years old with COVID-19, enrolled during active disease. The source material was peripheral blood. The CDR3 spells CASSGDVGTYEQYF. The CDR3 DNA reads as TGTGCCAGCTCAGGGGACGTTGGGACATACGAGCAGTACTTC.